This TCR beta chain was found in a study of cytomegalovirus exposure and HLA in healthy donors. Study-level information: In an early release, HLA-typed donors contributed 77 million or so unique TCR sequences. The study's findings and limits: There were some V segments, including TRBV6-2 and TRBV6-3, excluded as indistinguishable. There were some 150 TCR beta chains listed as cytomegalovirus-associated. Common viral pathogens were later found to be apparently linked to several of the most significant clusters.

With 8 bases clipped from V and 2 bases from J, the junction kept 6 bases outside the gene matches. The CDR3 sequence is 14 residues long. CDR1 is SNHLY, CDR2 FYNNEI, per germline. This clone was counted a few times. Its antigen is not known. 60 Vbeta and 13 Jbeta primers were used in PCR. Assay used: immunoSEQ multiplex PCR; TCRdb lists only in-frame clones, some missing. In the table there are 160,000 or so clones, around three quarters of which are singletons. This receptor was taken from a man aged 40-49 years in good health and CMV-seronegative. This chain links TRBV2 with TRBJ1-5, with TRBD1 matching 7 bases. Specimen: PBMCs. The CDR3 loop reads CASSGQAGNQPQHF. The CDR3 DNA sequence: TGTGCCAGCTCCGGACAGGCAGGCAATCAGCCCCAGCATTTT. The full variable domain, completed using reference TRBV2 and TRBJ1-5, is EPEVTQTPSHQVTQMGQEVILRCVPISNHLYFYWYRQILGQKVEFLVSFYNNEISEKSEIFDDQFSVERPDGSNFTLKIRSTKLEDSAMYFCASSGQAGNQPQHFGDGTRLSIL.